The rows below give T cell receptor beta chains drawn from one sample of a study of T cell changes during pregnancy in multiple sclerosis. Repertoires were generated with immunoSEQ multiplex PCR, while TCRdb's copy carries only in-frame clones and drops some. The table shows 50,000 to 65,000 clones, with roughly 91% occurring only once. Here the sequenced sample was peripheral blood, taken in the third trimester of pregnancy. The receptors were sampled from a female donor in good health, enrolled as a control in a pregnancy study. Both conserved end residues are part of each CDR3. The order of the fields is V gene, D gene, clone size, J gene, CDR3 DNA, CDR3 protein. The D gene is left open where the match is weak. Clone size is not always given. Where it is, it says once, few, many or a class for expanded clones.

v_gene: TRBV30
d_gene: TRBD1
abundance: NA
j_gene: TRBJ1-2
CDR3nt: TGTGCCTGGAGTGTGACAGGGAGGATGGGAGGCTACACCTTC
CDR3aa: CAWSVTGRMGGYTF

v_gene: TRBV6-6
d_gene: NA
abundance: few
j_gene: TRBJ2-7
CDR3nt: TGTGCCAGCAGCTCGTCCTCGGCCTACGAGCAGTACTTC
CDR3aa: CASSSSSAYEQYF

v_gene: TRBV19
d_gene: TRBD1
abundance: NA
j_gene: TRBJ2-7
CDR3nt: TGTGCCAGCCTGGGGACAGGTACAAACCAGCAGTACTTC
CDR3aa: CASLGTGTNQQYF

v_gene: TRBV28
d_gene: TRBD1
abundance: NA
j_gene: TRBJ1-4
CDR3nt: TGTGCCAGCAGCCGACAGGGGGCCCTTGAAAAACTGTTTTTT
CDR3aa: CASSRQGALEKLFF

v_gene: TRBV6-5
d_gene: TRBD1
abundance: NA
j_gene: TRBJ1-2
CDR3nt: TGTGCCAGCAGACAACAGGGGAACTATGGCTACACCTTC
CDR3aa: CASRQQGNYGYTF

v_gene: TRBV6-5
d_gene: TRBD2
abundance: NA
j_gene: TRBJ2-3
CDR3nt: TGTGCCAGCAGTTCTATTGGGACTAGTCGTTATACGCAGTATTTT
CDR3aa: CASSSIGTSRYTQYF

v_gene: TRBV27
d_gene: TRBD1
abundance: NA
j_gene: TRBJ2-7
CDR3nt: TGTGCCAGCAGCCTCCGGGACAGTACCTACGAGCAGTACTTC
CDR3aa: CASSLRDSTYEQYF

v_gene: TRBV19
d_gene: TRBD2
abundance: NA
j_gene: TRBJ2-1
CDR3nt: TGTGCCAGTATTGCCTTAGCGGGGAACCCCAATGAGCAGTTCTTC
CDR3aa: CASIALAGNPNEQFF

v_gene: TRBV18
d_gene: NA
abundance: NA
j_gene: TRBJ1-4
CDR3nt: TGTGCCAGCTCACCGCCCCGAACCAACTACGGGGGGTGGAATGAAAAACTGTTTTTT
CDR3aa: CASSPPRTNYGGWNEKLFF

v_gene: TRBV5-8
d_gene: TRBD1
abundance: NA
j_gene: TRBJ2-7
CDR3nt: TGTGCCAGCAGCTTGCAGGGGGCATACGAGCAGTACTTC
CDR3aa: CASSLQGAYEQYF

v_gene: TRBV6-1
d_gene: NA
abundance: NA
j_gene: TRBJ1-3
CDR3nt: TGTGCCAGCAGTGGACAAGACTCTGGAAACACCATATATTTT
CDR3aa: CASSGQDSGNTIYF

v_gene: TRBV19
d_gene: NA
abundance: NA
j_gene: TRBJ1-1
CDR3nt: TGTGCCAGTAGTATAGGCATGGGGGGACCTTTCATGAACACTGAAGCTTTCTTT
CDR3aa: CASSIGMGGPFMNTEAFF

v_gene: TRBV11-3
d_gene: TRBD1
abundance: NA
j_gene: TRBJ2-1
CDR3nt: TGTGCCAGCAGCTTAGGGGGGACAGGCCCCCAATACAATGAGCAGTTCTTC
CDR3aa: CASSLGGTGPQYNEQFF

v_gene: TRBV7-2
d_gene: NA
abundance: NA
j_gene: TRBJ2-2
CDR3nt: TGTGCCAGCAGCTCTCGGGGGTGGGACGGGGAGCTGTTTTTT
CDR3aa: CASSSRGWDGELFF

v_gene: TRBV19
d_gene: TRBD1
abundance: NA
j_gene: TRBJ2-2
CDR3nt: TGTGCCAGTAGTATCCAACGGAGGACAGGGAACACCGGGGAGCTGTTTTTT
CDR3aa: CASSIQRRTGNTGELFF

v_gene: TRBV6-6
d_gene: TRBD1
abundance: NA
j_gene: TRBJ2-7
CDR3nt: TGTGCCAGCAGTTCGACAGGGGCGAGGGAGCAGTACTTC
CDR3aa: CASSSTGAREQYF

v_gene: TRBV10-2
d_gene: NA
abundance: NA
j_gene: TRBJ2-3
CDR3nt: TGCGCCAGCAGTGGGGCCGCGGGGGACAACACAGATACGCAGTATTTT
CDR3aa: CASSGAAGDNTDTQYF

v_gene: TRBV6-5
d_gene: NA
abundance: NA
j_gene: TRBJ1-6
CDR3nt: TGTGCCAGCAGTTACTACCGGGGTCTGGGTTCACCCCTCCACTTT
CDR3aa: CASSYYRGLGSPLHF

v_gene: TRBV4-3
d_gene: TRBD1
abundance: NA
j_gene: TRBJ2-7
CDR3nt: TGCGCCAGCAGCCAGCGGACAGGGGGCTTCTACGAGCAGTACTTC
CDR3aa: CASSQRTGGFYEQYF

v_gene: TRBV5-1
d_gene: TRBD1
abundance: NA
j_gene: TRBJ1-1
CDR3nt: TGCGCCAGCAGCTCAGGGACAGGTCTCACGAACACTGAAGCTTTCTTT
CDR3aa: CASSSGTGLTNTEAFF

v_gene: TRBV5-1
d_gene: TRBD2
abundance: NA
j_gene: TRBJ2-3
CDR3nt: TGCGCCAGCAGCCCAGATCTAGCGGGAGGGCCCACAGATACGCAGTATTTT
CDR3aa: CASSPDLAGGPTDTQYF